These 3 T cell receptor beta chains were sequenced from one sample in a study of blood T cell repertoires in COVID-19. The data were produced by immunoSEQ multiplex PCR, yet TCRdb's version contains in-frame clones alone and is incomplete. The sample holds fewer than 250,000 clones; about 86% are singletons and the top ten take roughly 2.9%. Sample: peripheral blood. The receptors were sampled from a man between 50 and 59 years old with active or convalescent COVID-19.

Regarding this clone: The sample has other DNA sequences that encode this CDR3 too. The gene calls are TRBV5-4 and TRBJ2-7; TRBD2 agrees at 8 bases. Germline lookup yields CDR1 SGHNT and CDR2 YYREEE (reference sequence). With V trimmed by 4 bases and J by 2 bases, 14 bases remained unmatched. The CDR3 consists of 17 residues. For the CDR3, the DNA is TGTGCCAGCAGCCCCCCTGGACTAGCAGGAGGGCCCTACGAGCAGTACTTC. Protein product: CASSPPGLAGGPYEQYF.

The chain uses TRBV25-1 and TRBJ2-3; 12 bases agree with TRBD2. V shed 4 bases and J 5 bases; nucleotides not matched to a gene: 7. Germline-derived CDR1 and CDR2 are MGHDK and SYGVNS. This CDR3 is 16 amino acids long. This chain's CDR3 is CASSGETSGSGDTQYF. CDR3 sequence (DNA): TGTGCCAGCAGTGGTGAGACTAGCGGGAGTGGAGATACGCAGTATTTT.

This chain links TRBV9 with TRBJ1-3, with D possibly being TRBD1 (5 bases). From germline, CDR1 is SGDLS and CDR2 YYNGEE. V lost 0 bases and J lost 0, with 16 bases in between. The length of the CDR3 is 18 residues. The DNA for the CDR3 is TGTGCCAGCAGCGTAGCCCCGGGGGGGGTGAGCTCTGGAAACACCATATATTTT. This encodes CASSVAPGGVSSGNTIYF.